This T cell receptor beta chain came from a study of cytomegalovirus exposure and HLA in healthy donors. For the study at large: Earlier findings included 100 million to 130 million unique TCR beta sequences obtained from 170 million or so T cells.

Study conclusions and caveats: Rarity marked most TCR sequences, yet some public TCRs occurred in many donors. Cytomegalovirus status was reportedly diagnosed by the classifier with high specificity and sensitivity.

60 Vbeta and 13 Jbeta primers were used in PCR. Sequencing used immunoSEQ multiplex PCR; TCRdb keeps in-frame clones, though not all of them. The repertoire holds around 230,000 clones, around 78% seen once, with around 0.44% in the top ten. J lost 3 bases, V lost 1 base, and 4 bases had no gene match. In germline, CDR1 is SGHDT, CDR2 YYEEEE. The CDR3 is made up of 15 amino acids. This clone was counted a single time. Its specificity is not known. Healthy people donating bone marrow made up the donors. The sequence was obtained from a boy younger than 18 in good health and CMV-seronegative. The material sequenced was PBMCs. The J gene is TRBJ1-2, the V gene TRBV5-6; 9 bases align to TRBD1. In nucleotides, the CDR3 is TGTGCCAGCAGCTTGTACGACAGGGGGTACTATGGCTACACCTTC. It translates to CASSLYDRGYYGYTF. Full variable domain (rest looked up from reference TRBV5-6 and TRBJ1-2): DAGVTQSPTHLIKTRGQQVTLRCSPKSGHDTVSWYQQALGQGPQFIFQYYEEEERQRGNFPDRFSGHQFPNYSSELNVNALLLGDSALYLCASSLYDRGYYGYTFGSGTRLTVV.